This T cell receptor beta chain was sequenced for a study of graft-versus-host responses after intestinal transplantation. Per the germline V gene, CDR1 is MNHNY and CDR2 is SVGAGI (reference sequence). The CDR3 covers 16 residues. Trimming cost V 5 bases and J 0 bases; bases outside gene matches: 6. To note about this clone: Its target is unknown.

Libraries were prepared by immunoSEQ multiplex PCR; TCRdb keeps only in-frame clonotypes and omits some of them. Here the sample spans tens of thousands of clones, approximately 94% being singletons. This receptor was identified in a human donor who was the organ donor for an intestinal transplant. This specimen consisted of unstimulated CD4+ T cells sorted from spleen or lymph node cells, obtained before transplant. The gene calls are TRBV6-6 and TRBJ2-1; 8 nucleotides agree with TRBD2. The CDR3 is CASSHRTSSSYNEQFF. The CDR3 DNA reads TGTGCCAGCAGTCACCGGACTAGCAGCTCCTACAATGAGCAGTTCTTC.